The present TCR beta chain was sequenced within a study of long-term antiretroviral therapy in people with HIV. Findings and caveats of the study: Researchers lacked any data on ART adherence, viral resistance or therapy changes. HIV repertoires covered narrower CDR3 length ranges than controls did.

On this clone: Its specificity is unknown.

Runs used v3.0 of the immunoSEQ assay and were done at survey level. Sequencing had a target that covered about 40,000-55,000 T-cell genomes per sample. TCRdb's copy holds only in-frame clones and misses some; the assay was immunoSEQ multiplex PCR. The data show approximately 19,000 clones, approximately 90% seen once. J was trimmed by 9 bases and V by 10 bases; bases with no gene match: 7. The CDR3 is 13 amino acids. Germline CDR1 is SEHNR and CDR2 is FQNEAQ (reference sequence). The TCR comes from a man between 18 and 35 years old with HIV. The rearrangement links TRBV7-9 to TRBJ2-1; 12 bases are a match to TRBD2. Sequenced material: unsorted PBMCs, taken 2.1 years after starting antiretroviral therapy. DNA of the CDR3: TGTGCCACGACTAGCGGGAGCATTGGTGAGCAGTTCTTC. Translation gives CATTSGSIGEQFF.